This record covers a single T cell receptor beta chain. Its antigen remains unidentified. The data stem from a study of blood T cells in healthy people across ages. The study, taken as a whole, reports: It was not known whether donors were CMV positive (a possible confounder of expanded clonotype changes).

From germline, CDR1 is SGHRS and CDR2 YFSETQ. CDR3 length equals 14 residues. Trimming left V 0 bases short and J 5 bases short, with 12 bases between. A J-beta primer mix and a sample-barcoded 5' primer were used in a second PCR of roughly 6 to 12 cycles. TCRdb itself ran the 5' RACE reads through MiXCR, one entry per CDR3 protein. The sample holds 870,000 or so distinct CDR3 sequences, more than 25% seen once. This TCR was recovered from an elderly woman in good health. The gene calls are TRBV5-1 and TRBJ2-7; D is unresolved. The sequenced sample consisted of blood. In DNA, the CDR3 is TGCGCCAGCAGCTTGGAACCGACCGCCGACGAGCAGTACTTC. Its protein is CASSLEPTADEQYF.